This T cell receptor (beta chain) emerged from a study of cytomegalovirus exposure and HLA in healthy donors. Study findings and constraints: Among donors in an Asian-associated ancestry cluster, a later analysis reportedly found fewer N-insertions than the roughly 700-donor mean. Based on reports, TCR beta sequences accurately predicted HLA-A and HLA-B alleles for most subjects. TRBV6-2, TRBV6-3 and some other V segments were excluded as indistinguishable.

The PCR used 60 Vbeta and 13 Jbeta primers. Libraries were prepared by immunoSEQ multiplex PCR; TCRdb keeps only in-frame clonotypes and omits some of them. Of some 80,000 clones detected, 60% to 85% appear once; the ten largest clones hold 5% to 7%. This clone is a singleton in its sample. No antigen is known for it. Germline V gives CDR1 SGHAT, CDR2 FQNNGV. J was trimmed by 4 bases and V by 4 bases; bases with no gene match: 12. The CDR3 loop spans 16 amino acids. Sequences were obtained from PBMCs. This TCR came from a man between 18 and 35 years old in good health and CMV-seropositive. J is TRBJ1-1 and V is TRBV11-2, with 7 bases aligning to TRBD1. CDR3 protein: CASSSIRTGPATEAFF. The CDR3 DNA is TGTGCCAGCAGCTCCATCCGGACAGGCCCGGCCACTGAAGCTTTCTTT.